This TCR beta chain was sequenced for a study of identical twins. This CDR3 is built from 14 residues. TCRdb redid the calling of the 5' RACE reads with MiXCR, one entry per CDR3 protein. The sample contains about 700,000 distinct CDR3 sequences, 8.5% to 9% of which appear only once. The same data also went into a second study, on yellow fever vaccine responses in identical twins.

Material: PBMCs. This sequence joins TRBV21-1 and TRBJ1-4; TRBD1 reflects the table's D call only, with no check against the DNA. TRBV21-1 represents a pseudogene. The TCR sequence derives from a woman under 30 in good health. The CDR3 DNA reads TGTGCCAGCGAAAACGGGACAGGGTACCGAAAACTGTTTTTT. As protein: CASENGTGYRKLFF.